The clone carrying this T cell receptor (beta chain) was detected a few times. It was from 20,000 to 1,000,000 sorted cells, with 10%, 30% or 50% RNA, that naive CD8 libraries came. When naive CD8 T cells were sorted, they were gated as CD8+CD4-CCR7+CD45RA+. Bulk TCR libraries used previously described methods and listed TCR primers. One entry per CDR3 protein, called by TCRdb with MiXCR from the PCR reads. The sample has hundreds of thousands of distinct CDR3 sequences, 24% seen once. This entry comes from a study of molecular identifiers for immune sequencing clone quantification. From germline, CDR1 is MNHEY and CDR2 SMNVEV (reference sequence). The CDR3 is 9 residues long. V was trimmed by 6 bases and J by 6 bases, leaving 3 bases between them.

Source material: naive CD8+ T cells from blood, with Jurkat cell RNA spiked in. Noted subset: FACS-sorted CD8+CD4-CCR7+CD45RA+ naive T cells. The chain recombines TRBV27 with TRBJ2-7; D is uncertain. The clonotype originates from a human donor in good health. Some libraries in this study had Jurkat cell RNA spiked in. The CDR3 spells CASRSEQYF. In nucleotides, the CDR3 is TGTGCCAGCAGGTCCGAGCAGTACTTC.